A single sample is the source of the 13 T cell receptor beta chains below, sequenced in a study of CD8 T cells in Susac syndrome. The authors reverse transcribed roughly 0.5 to 1 ug RNA with random hexamers. TCRdb ran MiXCR on the immunoSEQ multiplex PCR reads and lists one entry per CDR3 protein. The data contain more than 250,000 distinct CDR3 sequences, about 91% of them singletons. Material for sequencing was CD4+ T cells from PBMCs. These receptors were collected from a human donor with multiple sclerosis.

J is TRBJ2-7 and V is TRBV6-1, with TRBD1 as a possible D gene (6 bases). The V end lost 7 bases, the J end lost 2 bases, and 12 bases lay between the germline ends. This CDR3 contains 13 residues. Germline CDR1 MNHNS, CDR2 SASEGT. The DNA of the CDR3 is TGTGCCAGCACGCGGACAGTTGCCTACGAGCAGTACTTC. Encoded protein: CASTRTVAYEQYF.

DNA of the CDR3: TGTGCCATCAGCCGAGGGGGACAGGGAAGCACAGATACGCAGTATTTT. Translating gives CAISRGGQGSTDTQYF. The V call is TRBV10-3, the J call TRBJ2-3, with 9 bases that match TRBD1. J was trimmed by 0 bases and V by 6 bases; bases with no gene match: 7. The CDR3 consists of 16 residues. CDR1 is ENHRY and CDR2 is SYGVKD in the germline V gene.

The chain combines TRBV2 with TRBJ2-1; TRBD1 is a possible D gene (6 bases). The CDR3 is made up of 13 amino acids. Germline loops: CDR1 SNHLY, CDR2 FYNNEI. V was pared by 8 bases and J by 5 bases, with 13 bases between. The CDR3, as DNA: TGTGCCAGCGACAGGCTAGCTAACAATGAGCAGTTCTTC. Translation: CASDRLANNEQFF.

The chain joins TRBV11-2 to TRBJ1-4; D perhaps matches TRBD1 (5 bases). V was cut by 6 bases and J by 8 bases, with 7 bases left in between. Germline values: CDR1 SGHAT, CDR2 FQNNGV. The CDR3 runs 11 residues. CDR3 nucleotides: TGTGCCAGCAGTCCAGGGGAAAAACTGTTTTTT. Encoded protein: CASSPGEKLFF. Full variable domain (missing parts from reference TRBV11-2 and TRBJ1-4): EAGVAQSPRYKIIEKRQSVAFWCNPISGHATLYWYQQILGQGPKLLIQFQNNGVVDDSQLPKDRFSAERLKGVDSTLKIQPAKLEDSAVYLCASSPGEKLFFGSGTQLSVL.

V and J are TRBV11-1 and TRBJ1-3; 8 nucleotides align to TRBD1. Germline V gene data show CDR1 as SGHAT and CDR2 as FQDESV (reference sequence). The trim removed 1 base at V and 0 bases at J, leaving 20 bases unmatched. The CDR3 extends over 22 amino acids. CDR3 protein: CASSLVRFSSRGQGSSGNTIYF. Here the CDR3 DNA reads TGTGCCAGCAGCTTAGTACGGTTTTCCTCCAGGGGGCAAGGGAGCTCTGGAAACACCATATATTTT.

The chain combines TRBV27 with TRBJ2-1; 13 bases align to TRBD2. The ends lost 5 bases at V and 7 bases at J; junction bases unmatched: 14. The CDR3 totals 18 residues. Per germline, CDR1 MNHEY and CDR2 SMNVEV (reference sequence). The CDR3 spells CASSLRAGLTSGGNEQFF. The DNA of the CDR3 is TGTGCCAGCAGTCTTAGGGCGGGGTTGACTAGCGGGGGGAATGAGCAGTTCTTC.

The CDR3 DNA sequence: TGTGCCAGCAGTGAGATAGGCGGGTCCCTCCACTTT. This encodes CASSEIGGSLHF. The chain carries TRBV6-1 and TRBJ1-6; D call uncertain. The germline V gene has CDR1 MNHNS and CDR2 SASEGT. CDR3 size: 12 residues. Trimming removed 3 bases from V and 14 bases from J, with 11 bases in between.

This chain links TRBV18 with TRBJ1-1; a weak D match, TRBD1 (5 bases). The germline V gene encodes CDR1 KGHSH and CDR2 LQKENI. V was shortened by 6 bases and J by 1 base, with 12 bases between the two germline ends. This CDR3 spans 14 amino acids. The CDR3, as DNA: TGTGCCAGCTCCCCGAACGGGGCGAACACTGAAGCTTTCTTT. As protein: CASSPNGANTEAFF.

This rearrangement joins TRBV30 to TRBJ2-1, with TRBD2 as a possible D gene (6 bases). Germline lookup yields CDR1 GTSNPN and CDR2 SVGIG (reference sequence). CDR3 length: 13 residues. V lost 5 bases to trimming and J lost 4 bases, with 12 bases between them. CDR3 region: CAWSPGLYNEQFF. The DNA for the CDR3 is TGTGCCTGGTCACCGGGACTTTACAATGAGCAGTTCTTC.

The chain employs TRBV6-2 or TRBV6-3 and TRBJ1-6; D is perhaps TRBD1 (6 bases). From germline, CDR1 is MNHEY and CDR2 SVGEGT. There are 13 residues in the CDR3. Trimming removed 5 bases at V and 7 bases at J, with 9 bases between. CDR3 sequence (DNA): TGTGCCAGCAGTACAGGGTTAAATTCACCCCTCCACTTT. Translating it yields CASSTGLNSPLHF.

The rearrangement uses TRBV7-2 and TRBJ2-3, with D hard to call. V lost 0 bases and J 2 bases, leaving 9 bases between the germline ends. CDR3 length: 15 residues. Germline values: CDR1 SGHTA, CDR2 FQGNSA. This chain's CDR3 is CASSLAGRTTDTQYF. The CDR3 DNA sequence: TGTGCCAGCAGCTTAGCGGGAAGAACCACAGATACGCAGTATTTT.

V is TRBV20-1 and J is TRBJ2-1; D is undetermined. V lost 0 bases and J lost 1, with 4 bases in between. The length of the CDR3 is 13 residues. Germline V gene data show CDR1 as DFQATT and CDR2 as SNEGSKA (reference sequence). The CDR3 nucleotides are TGCAGTGCTAGAGACGGGTCCTACAATGAGCAGTTCTTC. It is translated as CSARDGSYNEQFF.

J is TRBJ2-3 and V is TRBV7-3; TRBD2 matches at 11 bases. The germline V gene encodes CDR1 SGHTA and CDR2 FQGTGA. J lost 2 bases, V lost 4 bases, and 14 bases had no gene match. The CDR3 totals 19 residues. The CDR3 DNA sequence: TGTGCCAGCAGCTACCGTACGCCGTCTAGCGGGGGGTTCACAGATACGCAGTATTTT. This codes for CASSYRTPSSGGFTDTQYF. Looking up the rest from reference TRBV7-3 and TRBJ2-3 gives the full variable domain: GAGVSQTPSNKVTEKGKYVELRCDPISGHTALYWYRQSLGQGPEFLIYFQGTGAADDSGLPNDRFFAVRPEGSVSTLKIQRTERGDSAVYLCASSYRTPSSGGFTDTQYFGPGTRLTVL.